This T cell receptor (beta chain) was observed in a study of T cell responses to AZD1222 COVID-19 vaccine. The CDR3 length is 14 residues. Germline CDR1 reads SNHLY; CDR2 reads FYNNEI. V gave up 1 base and J gave up 0 bases, with 4 bases separating them. Whole-study results and caveats: After the peak T cell response, and only then, were repertoires sampled. Unmutated regions of variants are reportedly targeted by nearly half of spike-specific TCRs.

TCRdb's copy holds only in-frame clones and misses some; the assay was immunoSEQ multiplex PCR. Counted here are about 140,000 clones, over 65% occurring once; the ten biggest clones make up roughly 3.9%. Concerning this clone itself: Its antigen is unidentified. This sample also contains other DNA sequences that code for the same CDR3.

The chain links TRBV2 to TRBJ1-3; D unclear. The TCR sequence derives from an adult in good health. Sequencing was performed on peripheral blood, taken on day 0 of AZD1222 vaccination. The CDR3 DNA sequence: TGTGCCAGCAGTGAAGGCAGCTCTGGAAACACCATATATTTT. It is translated as CASSEGSSGNTIYF.